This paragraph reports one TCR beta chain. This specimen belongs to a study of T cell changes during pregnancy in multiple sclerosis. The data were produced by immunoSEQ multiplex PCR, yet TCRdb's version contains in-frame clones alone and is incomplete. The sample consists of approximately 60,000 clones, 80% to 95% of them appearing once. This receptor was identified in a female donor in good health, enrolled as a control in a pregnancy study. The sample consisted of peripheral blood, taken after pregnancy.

The CDR3 here is CASSPERQKRLGYTF. DNA for the CDR3: TGTGCCAGCAGCCCAGAGCGGCAGAAGAGGCTAGGCTACACCTTC. The rearrangement links TRBV7-8 to TRBJ1-2; no reliable D call. The V end lost 5 bases, the J end lost 8 bases, and 21 bases lay between the germline ends. Germline V CDR1 and CDR2: SGHVS, FQNEAQ. The CDR3 extends over 15 amino acids.